The 13 T cell receptor beta chains below were found in one sample sequenced in a study of blood T cell repertoires in COVID-19. Data came from immunoSEQ multiplex PCR; TCRdb stores just in-frame clones and leaves some out. The table shows about 200,000 clones, with 84% occurring only once. Material: peripheral blood. The receptors come from a human donor in a cohort sampled during active COVID-19.

The V gene is TRBV7-9, the J gene TRBJ2-2, with TRBD2 identical over 8 bases. Germline V gives CDR1 SEHNR, CDR2 FQNEAQ (reference sequence). The J segment lost 5 bases and the V segment lost 5 bases, leaving 7 bases of the junction unmatched. This CDR3 comprises 15 residues. The CDR3, as DNA: TGTGCCAGCAGCGCAAGTGGCGGGAGGACCGGGGAGCTGTTTTTT. Amino acids: CASSASGGRTGELFF.

The J gene is TRBJ2-3, the V gene TRBV27; TRBD2 is a possible D gene (6 bases). V was shortened by 3 bases and J by 4 bases, with 23 bases between the two germline ends. The CDR3 has 18 residues. Germline V gene sequence: CDR1 MNHEY, CDR2 SMNVEV (reference sequence). In nucleotides, the CDR3 is TGTGCCAGCAGTTTCCTACAGACTAGTTCATCACCCTCAGATACGCAGTATTTT. It is translated as CASSFLQTSSSPSDTQYF.

A note on this clone: Distinct nucleotide sequences in the sample also encode this CDR3. This sequence joins TRBV5-6 and TRBJ1-2, with 11 bases aligning to TRBD1. The CDR3 runs 14 residues. Germline loops: CDR1 SGHDT, CDR2 YYEEEE. J gave up 5 bases and V 5 bases, and 5 bases lay outside the gene matches. In DNA form, the CDR3 reads TGTGCCAGCAGTTCCGGGACAGGGGGGTATGGCTACACCTTC. This gives the protein CASSSGTGGYGYTF.

This rearrangement joins TRBV7-8 to TRBJ2-2; 7 positions agree with TRBD1. This CDR3 comprises 15 residues. V dropped 4 bases and J dropped 2; count of bases not matched to a gene: 4. Germline V gene data show CDR1 as SGHVS and CDR2 as FQNEAQ. CDR3 nucleotide sequence: TGTGCCAGCAGCTCACAGGGGAGAAACACCGGGGAGCTGTTTTTT. Protein: CASSSQGRNTGELFF.

CDR3 region: CASSRNGLVSAGELFF. In DNA form, the CDR3 reads TGTGCCAGCAGCCGGAACGGACTAGTTAGCGCCGGGGAGCTGTTTTTT. The chain is built from TRBV3-1 (or the pseudogene TRBV3-2) and TRBJ2-2; 7 nucleotides agree with TRBD2. Germline lookup yields CDR1 LGHDT and CDR2 YNNKEL (reference sequence). J lost 6 bases, V lost 4 bases, and 11 bases had no gene match. CDR3 size: 16 residues.

The chain links TRBV5-1 to TRBJ2-7, with a tentative D call TRBD2 (6 bases). CDR1 is SGHRS, CDR2 YFSETQ, per germline. V lost 2 bases and J lost 2, with 26 bases in between. There are 19 residues in the CDR3. CDR3: CASSFREVGSGSWAYEQYF. As DNA, the CDR3 is TGCGCCAGCAGCTTCAGGGAGGTAGGTTCAGGTTCCTGGGCCTACGAGCAGTACTTC.

The CDR3: CASSLLGRQGYTF. The CDR3, as DNA: TGTGCCAGCAGCTTACTGGGTCGACAAGGCTACACCTTC. The rearrangement uses TRBV7-2 and TRBJ1-2; D not certain. CDR1 is SGHTA and CDR2 is FQGNSA in the germline V gene. The CDR3 sequence is 13 residues long. The V gene lost 2 bases and the J gene lost 8 bases, with 12 bases spanning the gap.

The V gene is TRBV5-6, the J gene TRBJ2-1; 7 nucleotides match TRBD2. The germline gives CDR1 SGHDT, CDR2 YYEEEE. This CDR3 comprises 16 residues. Germline trimming cut 0 bases from V and 6 bases from J; bases unmatched to any gene: 9. The CDR3: CASSLGLAGASNEQFF. The CDR3 DNA sequence: TGTGCCAGCAGCTTGGGGTTGGCGGGAGCTAGCAATGAGCAGTTCTTC.

The chain recombines TRBV28 with TRBJ2-1; 8 nucleotides agree with TRBD2. CDR1 and CDR2 from the germline V gene are MDHEN and SYDVKM. The CDR3 length is 15 residues. The V gene end was trimmed by 8 bases and the J gene end by 7 bases; junction bases not matched to a gene: 13. CDR3 region: CASPPGGLVGNEQFF. CDR3 in DNA: TGTGCCAGCCCCCCTGGGGGACTAGTCGGTAATGAGCAGTTCTTC.

The rearrangement links TRBV10-3 to TRBJ2-1; D remains unclear. The germline V and J ends were trimmed by 2 bases and 6 bases, with 11 bases remaining between them. The CDR3 totals 14 residues. The V gene's germline CDR1 is ENHRY and CDR2 SYGVKD. The CDR3 spells CAISEVWAFNEQFF. The CDR3 nucleotides are TGTGCCATCAGTGAGGTCTGGGCCTTCAATGAGCAGTTCTTC.

The V gene is TRBV3-1 (or the pseudogene TRBV3-2), the J gene TRBJ2-1, with D possibly matching TRBD2 (6 bases). The V gene's germline CDR1 is LGHDT and CDR2 YNNKEL (reference sequence). This CDR3 spans 15 amino acids. Trimming removed 4 bases from V and 6 bases from J, with 16 bases in between. The CDR3 protein is CASSRRDWGRNEQFF. As DNA, the CDR3 is TGTGCCAGCAGCCGGCGGGACTGGGGCCGCAATGAGCAGTTCTTC.

Only a few counts were recorded for this clone. The chain combines TRBV27 with TRBJ1-5, with TRBD1 identical over 7 bases. J lost 0 bases, V lost 5 bases, and 4 bases had no gene match. Per the germline V gene, CDR1 is MNHEY and CDR2 is SMNVEV (reference sequence). CDR3 length: 15 residues. The CDR3 region has the DNA TGTGCCAGCAGTCAGACAGGGTATAGCAATCAGCCCCAGCATTTT. Translated, it gives CASSQTGYSNQPQHF.

The chain employs TRBV28 and TRBJ1-5; D is possibly TRBD1 (6 bases). Trimming removed 6 bases from V and 4 bases from J, with 13 bases in between. Germline CDR1 and CDR2: MDHEN and SYDVKM. The CDR3 extends over 14 amino acids. The DNA of the CDR3 is TGTGCCAGCAGCCCCGGGACAACGAATCAGCCCCAGCATTTT. Protein: CASSPGTTNQPQHF.